This T cell receptor (beta chain) was retrieved from a study of monozygotic twins with inflammatory bowel disease. Germline CDR1 MGHRA, CDR2 YSYEKL. The CDR3 length is 15 residues. Concerning this clonotype itself: What it binds is not known.

Eight separate reactions for every sample produced the cDNA. Added by template switching were UMIs that each held a 6-nucleotide sample barcode. TCRdb reprocessed the 5' RACE reads, keeping one entry per CDR3 protein, no DNA. The sample holds approximately 340,000 distinct CDR3 sequences. Regarding the study as a whole: Immunosuppressive treatments differing between patients may have added repertoire variability. Data gave no support to a single strong signal or clonotype associated with IBD.

The chain has TRBV4-1 and TRBJ2-2. The sequence was obtained from a human donor with ulcerative colitis or Crohn's disease, or a healthy co-twin of an affected twin (not recorded which). The sequencing input was blood. The CDR3 is CASSQVPLVAGELFF.